The subject of this entry is one T cell receptor beta chain. Its antigen is not yet known. No quality values exist for individual bases; no much larger clone is one base distant. The same CDR3 also results from other DNA sequences found in this sample. The data are from a study of shared clonotypes between healthy human individuals (dated by TCRdb to about 2020). About the study as a whole: A few men and two women, aged 18 to 49 years, made up the cohort. For each donor, CD4 naive and CD4 memory were each run on three plates, CD8 naive on two plates, and CD8 memory on one plate. The study deeply sequenced blood TCR repertoires of about 5 healthy adults to estimate repertoire size and the extent of clonotype sharing between individuals. Libraries were prepared and TCR repertoires were sequenced by different laboratories using diverse techniques, in order to increase sequencing depth and limit assay-specific biases. Per donor, leukapheresis produced somewhere between about 0.8 and 9.5 billion PBMCs.

V is clipped by 0 bases and J by 5 bases, and the sequence between their germline boundaries is 4 bases long. Taken from the germline V gene, the CDR1 and CDR2 loops are MNHEY and SVGAGI. From its cysteine to its phenylalanine, the CDR3 spans 13 amino acids. The read is trimmed to its CDR3 DNA, 39 bases read in frame from base 1. Using the deep immunoSEQ assay, multiplex PCR amplified TCR CDR3 regions from genomic DNA. Genomic DNA extracted from each cell subset was distributed evenly over all wells of several immunoSEQ 96-well plates, and each plate served as one replicate. For sorted subsets, 150 to 250 ng of genomic DNA, equivalent to 25,000 to 35,000 T cell genomes, went into each replicate PCR. The purified libraries were quantified using a Qubit 3.0 fluorometer, sized with a Bioanalyzer 2100, and then quantified again using the KAPA Library Quantification kit. Every immunoSEQ 96-well plate was sequenced on a separate single-read 150-cycle Illumina NextSeq 550 flow cell. As for the authors' bioinformatics: Because the immunoSEQ output held only junctional sequences and lacked quality scores, the filtering could not match the filtering applied to full-length reads. Sequences were annotated with PyIR, a Python wrapper for IgBLAST v1.9, and V/J genes and CDR3 were assigned using IMGT germline references. Any read was removed if the V/J assignment was weak (E-value above 1e-6), the CDR3 was missing, or the read contained stop codons, out-of-frame junctions, or ambiguous translated residues. V3J clonotypes were defined as sequences sharing the same inferred V gene, J gene, and CDR3 amino acid sequence. The percentage overlap between two repertoires was calculated by dividing the number of shared unique clonotypes by the size of the smaller repertoire. RTK rarefaction, the Chao1 estimator, and Recon v2.1 estimates of unobserved clonotypes were used to assess repertoire richness. OLGA was used to compute generation probabilities for all TCRbeta clonotypes that the gDNA method yielded from a few donors. As stored in TCRdb, this immuneACCESS dataset retains in-frame rearrangements with V and J assigned. A fraction of the clones does not appear; measured against another copy, unresolved V genes explain less than half of the discrepancy, and the remainder lacks a known reason. The DNA was the basis for D and trimming; V, J and clone size are from that table. The sample table contains around 2,100,000 clones; only one count was recorded for about 94% of them. 0.9% to 1.5% of the sample goes to the ten largest clones.

The study at large found these results: Across a few donors, approximately 4.9% of naive CD4, approximately 4% of naive CD8, about 2% of memory CD4, and approximately 0.4% of memory CD8 clonotypes were shared. Naive subsets generally had larger estimated clonotype richness than memory subsets. Compared with non-shared clonotypes, clonotypes shared by all four sorted-subset donors had higher generation probabilities. Based on pairwise subsampling, the degree of clonotype sharing among donors was expected to be affected by sequencing depth. The genetic and exposure-history diversity represented was limited by the small number of donors. Only blood was sampled, and tissue TCR repertoires likely differ from those in blood. Even with the large sequencing depth, rarefaction of the sorted-subset datasets indicated that sequencing was incomplete.

CD8 naive samples consisted of CD45RO-negative cells that were positively selected for CCR7, yielding a CD45RA+CCR7+ population without TemRA cells. Donors were healthy HIV-negative adults with no recently reported acute infections or vaccinations. Every donor was a Caucasian adult living in Nashville, Tennessee, USA. Blood was obtained by leukapheresis, after which PBMCs were separated by Ficoll-Histopaque density gradient centrifugation and cryopreserved in liquid nitrogen vapor phase. Analytical flow cytometry was used to check the purity and quantity of every magnetically sorted T cell population. From each sorted fraction, genomic DNA was isolated and quantified by UV absorbance on a Nanodrop 2000c.

This clonotype originated in a man in his late teens or twenties in good health. The sequencing input was naive CD8+ T cells sorted from blood. Explained via the paper, the cell subset or site label denotes: CD45RA+CCR7+. The V and J genes are TRBV6-5 and TRBJ2-2, with the D gene not confidently named. The DNA reads TGTGCCAGCAGTTACTCCAATACCGGGGAGCTGTTTTTT. This translates into CASSYSNTGELFF.